The 7 T cell receptor beta chains below were found in one sample sequenced in a study of breast tumors, draining lymph nodes, adjacent tissues. The lymph nodes were axillary draining lymph nodes from breast cancer patients. TCRdb itself ran the multiplex PCR reads through MiXCR, one entry per CDR3 protein. The sample lists about 140,000 distinct CDR3 sequences, approximately 30% occurring once. The sequenced sample consisted of axillary lymph node tissue. The receptors shown here come from a female donor with breast cancer. Some clones in this sample may be carry-over from other donors' samples.

This clonotype was detected many times. The chain's CDR3 is CASGRWGEKLFF. For the CDR3, the DNA is TGTGCCAGCGGTCGGTGGGGTGAAAAACTGTTTTTT. The rearrangement joins TRBV3-1 to TRBJ1-4; D call uncertain. The CDR3 spans 12 residues. V gave up 8 bases and J gave up 7 bases, with 11 bases separating them. CDR1 is LGHDT, CDR2 YNNKEL, per germline (reference sequence).

CDR3 sequence reads: CASSLPEGEAQYF. In DNA form, the CDR3 reads TGTGCCAGCAGTTTGCCGGAAGGGGAGGCCCAGTACTTC. This chain connects TRBV12-3 or TRBV12-4 to TRBJ2-5, with a weak D call TRBD2 (6 bases). The CDR3 runs 13 residues. Trimming cost V 3 bases and J 9 bases, with 14 bases left between them.

This clonotype was seen ten or more times. This chain connects TRBV6-5 to TRBJ2-5; 13 bases match TRBD2. From germline, CDR1 is MNHEY and CDR2 SVGAGI. There are 15 residues in the CDR3. Trimming removed 6 bases from V and 5 bases from J; junction bases left unmatched: 6. As DNA, the CDR3 is TGTGCCAGCAGCTCGACTAGCGGGGGGACCGAGACCCAGTACTTC. This codes for CASSSTSGGTETQYF.

This clonotype was detected only a few times. A much larger clone differs by one base, so this may be a read error. The V call is TRBV20-1, the J call TRBJ2-1, with D uncertain. This CDR3 has 11 amino acids. Germline CDR1 and CDR2: DFQATT and SNEGSKA (reference sequence). The CDR3: CSAHLYNEQSF. CDR3 in DNA: TGCAGTGCCCACCTCTACAATGAGCAGTCCTTC.

This clonotype was seen many times. This chain connects TRBV7-3 to TRBJ2-1, with TRBD1 matching 7 bases. The CDR3 spans 15 residues. CDR1 is SGHTA, CDR2 FQGTGA, per germline. Trimming took 4 bases from V and 1 from J; bases not matched to a gene: 4. DNA of the CDR3: TGTGCCAGCAGCTCTAACAGGGGTTCCTACAATGAGCAGTTCTTC. Its translation is CASSSNRGSYNEQFF.

This clonotype was seen ten or more times. This chain connects TRBV25-1 to TRBJ1-2; 11 bases fit TRBD1. This CDR3 is 16 amino acids long. V shed 2 bases and J 8 bases; nucleotides not matched to a gene: 10. Germline CDR1 and CDR2: MGHDK and SYGVNS. The CDR3 nucleotides are TGTGCCAGCAGTGAACACACGCCGGGACAGGGGGGGGGCTACACCTTC. Its translation is CASSEHTPGQGGGYTF.

The chain combines TRBV2 with TRBJ2-5; 10 nucleotides align to TRBD1. In germline, CDR1 is SNHLY, CDR2 FYNNEI. Losses at the gene ends were 4 bases for V and 5 bases for J; bases not matched to a gene: 4. The length of the CDR3 is 14 residues. The CDR3 nucleotides are TGTGCCAGCAGTGGACAGGGGGCATTTGAGACCCAGTACTTC. Its translation: CASSGQGAFETQYF.